This record concerns one TCR beta chain sequence. Its antigen is as yet unknown. Germline V gives CDR1 DFQATT, CDR2 SNEGSKA (reference sequence). V lost 0 bases, J lost 4 bases, and 3 bases stayed unmatched. The CDR3 loop spans 13 amino acids. This entry is derived from a study of T-cell memory formation after mild COVID-19. General study points: CM and EM subsets held most contracting CD4+ clones; EMRA held CD8+ ones.

TCRdb processed the 5' RACE reads anew with MiXCR; each CDR3 protein has one entry. The sample consists of 280,000 or so distinct CDR3 sequences, roughly 8.2% of them appearing once. The V call is TRBV20-1, the J call TRBJ2-7; TRBD1 aligns across 7 bases. The clonotype was recovered from a man in his late teens or twenties who had mild COVID-19 (a few samples of this study predate the infection). Cell type and time point are not known. The sample comprised PBMCs or a T cell subset sorted from them (not recorded which). Written as DNA, the CDR3 is TGCAGTGCTAGAGATCTGACAGGGTACGAGCAGTACTTC. Protein product: CSARDLTGYEQYF.